Listed below are T cell receptor beta chains from one sample, sequenced in a study of regulatory T cells in long-lasting Graves disease. TCRdb re-analysed the multiplex PCR reads in MiXCR, keeping a single row per CDR3 protein. The sample consists of around 320,000 distinct CDR3 sequences, roughly 17% of them appearing once. These sequences were also reported in another study, on T cells in Graves' hyperthyroidism and ophthalmopathy.

This specimen was peripheral blood mononuclear cells (PBMCs), taken at new diagnosis, from a patient treated with antithyroid drugs. The receptors were gathered from a middle-aged man with Graves disease. Both conserved end residues are part of each CDR3. The D gene is left open where the match is weak. Clone size appears in some rows only: once, few, many, or a class for an expanded clone.

TRBJ1-4,many,TRBV11-2,-,TGTGCCAGCAGCTTACAAGGGGGTGAAAAACTGTTTTTT,CASSLQGGEKLFF
TRBJ2-3,many,TRBV4-2,TRBD1,TGTGCCAGCAGCCCACACAGGGGTGTAACAGATACGCAGTATTTT,CASSPHRGVTDTQYF
TRBJ1-2,few,TRBV7-2,-,TGTGCCAGCAGCCCCCCGCCTGGGACCTCCAACTATGGCTACACCTTC,CASSPPPGTSNYGYTF
TRBJ2-7,-,TRBV7-2,TRBD2,TGTGCCAGCAGCGTACTAGCGGGGGGGCCGGACGAGCAGTACTTC,CASSVLAGGPDEQYF
TRBJ2-5,many,TRBV29-1,-,TGCAGCGTTGATGTAAACTTACAAGAGACCCAGTACTTC,CSVDVNLQETQYF
TRBJ1-2,-,TRBV29-1,-,TGCAGCGTTCCCCCCTTGGGGGCTAGCGGCTACACCTTC,CSVPPLGASGYTF
TRBJ2-7,-,TRBV7-2,TRBD1,TGTGCCAGCAGCTCGCAAGGGGGCTGGGAGCAGTACTTC,CASSSQGGWEQYF
TRBJ2-5,many,TRBV20-1,-,TGCAGTGCTAGAGATTTAGGGGGGGCGGCGGAGACCCAGTACTTC,CSARDLGGAAETQYF
TRBJ1-2,few,TRBV9,-,TGTGCCAGCAGCGTAGTCCGGGACAAGAGGGGCTACACCTTC,CASSVVRDKRGYTF
TRBJ2-7,many,TRBV5-1,-,TGCGCCAGCAGCGCCCCCCCTAGTTACGAGCAGTACTTC,CASSAPPSYEQYF
TRBJ2-3,many,TRBV7-2,-,TGTGCCAGCAGCTTCAGGGCCCCAGATACGCAGTATTTT,CASSFRAPDTQYF
TRBJ2-1,-,TRBV7-3,TRBD2,TGTGCCAGCACTAGTAGCGGGGGGGCCTCCTACAATGAGCAGTTCTTC,CASTSSGGASYNEQFF
TRBJ1-3,many,TRBV20-1,TRBD1,TGCAGTGCTAGCCCACCCCTAGGACAGGGGGCGCTTAGGTCTGGAAACACCATATATTTT,CSASPPLGQGALRSGNTIYF
TRBJ2-3,many,TRBV7-2,TRBD2,TGTGCCAGCAGCTTAGTGGCGGGGGGGCCCCCAGATACGCAGTATTTT,CASSLVAGGPPDTQYF
TRBJ2-1,many,TRBV13,-,TGTGCCAGCAGCTTAGGGGGGCTCGGAGACAATGAGCAGTTCTTC,CASSLGGLGDNEQFF